Listed below are T cell receptor beta chains from one sample, sequenced in a study of T cell repertoires in cytomegalovirus infection. TCRdb re-analysed the reads in MiXCR, keeping a single row per CDR3 protein. Among 350,000 to 550,000 distinct CDR3 sequences listed, roughly 30% were seen once. What was sequenced was PBMCs. The receptors stem from a human donor in good health (CMV status not recorded). Some clones in this sample may be carry-over from other donors' samples. Each CDR3 is given with its conserved first and last residue. D genes are given only for firm matches. Only part of the rows carry a size: once, few, many, or a class if the clone is expanded.

clone_size j_call d_call v_call cdr3_aa cdr3_nt
NA TRBJ1-2 NA TRBV20-1 CSDGGNYGYTF TGCAGTGATGGGGGAAACTATGGCTACACCTTC
NA TRBJ1-1 NA TRBV29-1 CSVRTNPRVMNTEAFF TGCAGCGTTAGGACAAACCCTAGGGTAATGAACACTGAAGCTTTCTTT
once TRBJ1-2 TRBD1 TRBV7-2 CAGSSDDRVYGYTF TGTGCCGGCAGCTCAGACGACAGGGTCTATGGCTACACCTTC
NA TRBJ2-1 TRBD1 TRBV5-5 CASIRDSLSDEQFF TGTGCCAGCATCCGGGACAGCCTTTCGGATGAGCAGTTCTTC
NA TRBJ2-1 TRBD2 TRBV20-1 CSAVGTSGTNEQFF TGCAGTGCTGTTGGGACTAGCGGGACGAATGAGCAGTTCTTC
NA TRBJ2-4 NA TRBV27 CASSSATNKNIQYF TGTGCCAGCAGTTCGGCGACCAACAAAAACATTCAGTACTTC
NA TRBJ1-5 NA TRBV24-1 CATSYPGQNQPQHF TGTGCCACCAGTTATCCCGGACAGAATCAGCCCCAGCATTTT
few TRBJ2-5 TRBD2 TRBV4-1 CASSQGPSGELQETQYF TGCGCCAGCAGCCAGGGGCCCAGCGGGGAACTCCAAGAGACCCAGTACTTC
few TRBJ2-3 TRBD2 TRBV5-4 CASSLRLTSGGIDTQYF TGTGCCAGCAGCCTCCGCTTGACTAGCGGGGGGATAGATACGCAGTATTTT
few TRBJ2-7 NA TRBV28 CASTLSGANTPYEQYF TGTGCCAGCACCCTCTCGGGGGCTAACACGCCCTACGAGCAGTACTTC
NA TRBJ1-2 TRBD1 TRBV20-1 CSATLGTGGHGYTF TGCAGTGCTACCCTAGGGACAGGGGGACATGGCTACACCTTC
NA TRBJ1-2 TRBD1 TRBV7-8 CASSHIGQGARGGYTF TGTGCCAGCAGCCACATCGGACAGGGGGCTAGAGGTGGCTACACCTTC
few TRBJ2-7 TRBD1 TRBV6-5 CASSYDRVSYEQYF TGTGCCAGCAGTTATGACAGGGTTTCCTACGAGCAGTACTTC
many TRBJ2-2 TRBD2 TRBV7-2 CASSSFGGGTGELFF TGTGCCAGCAGCTCCTTCGGGGGGGGCACCGGGGAGCTGTTTTTT
NA TRBJ2-5 NA TRBV6-1 CASNPAGKWQTQYF TGTGCCAGCAACCCGGCGGGAAAGTGGCAGACCCAGTACTTC
few TRBJ2-7 NA TRBV25-1 CASSEIRDSYEQYF TGTGCCAGCAGTGAAATCAGGGACTCCTACGAGCAGTACTTC
few TRBJ2-6 NA TRBV28 CASSPVWGSSGANVLTF TGTGCCAGCAGTCCCGTTTGGGGGAGCTCTGGGGCCAACGTCCTGACTTTC
few TRBJ2-2 TRBD2 TRBV6-6 CASSYPRAGANTGELFF TGTGCCAGCAGTTACCCTAGAGCGGGGGCGAACACCGGGGAGCTGTTTTTT
many TRBJ2-2 NA TRBV7-2 CASSPEGGYTGELFF TGTGCCAGCAGCCCCGAGGGGGGGTATACCGGGGAGCTGTTTTTT
NA TRBJ2-7 NA TRBV27 CASSLREVQYF TGTGCCAGCAGTTTACGGGAAGTGCAGTACTTC
NA TRBJ2-1 TRBD2 TRBV4-2 CASSHPFDSTGGNEQFF TGTGCCAGCAGCCACCCATTCGACTCCACGGGGGGCAATGAGCAGTTCTTC
NA TRBJ1-5 NA TRBV19 CASTQVGDQPQHF TGTGCCAGTACACAGGTGGGCGATCAGCCCCAGCATTTT
NA TRBJ1-6 NA TRBV4-1 CASSQDLNNSPLHF TGCGCCAGCAGCCAAGATTTGAATAATTCACCCCTCCACTTT
NA TRBJ2-3 NA TRBV6-1 CASSGGTATTGTDTQYF TGTGCCAGCAGTGGCGGGACAGCGACTACGGGCACAGATACGCAGTATTTT
NA TRBJ2-7 TRBD1 TRBV6-2/TRBV6-3 CASRNTGTATYEQYF TGTGCCAGCAGGAACACCGGGACAGCAACCTACGAGCAGTACTTC
NA TRBJ1-5 TRBD1 TRBV7-2 CASSLGVGTGGGLNQPQHF TGTGCCAGCAGCTTAGGGGTAGGGACAGGGGGAGGGCTCAATCAGCCCCAGCATTTT
few TRBJ2-7 TRBD2 TRBV7-2 CASSTRLAGPYEQYF TGTGCCAGCAGCACCAGACTAGCGGGGCCCTACGAGCAGTACTTC
many TRBJ1-6 NA TRBV12-3/TRBV12-4 CASSTLNSPLHF TGTGCCAGCAGTACCCTTAATTCACCCCTCCACTTT
NA TRBJ1-1 NA TRBV6-5 CASSYSGHKNTEAFF TGTGCCAGCAGTTACTCTGGGCACAAGAACACTGAAGCTTTCTTT
NA TRBJ2-7 TRBD2 TRBV7-2 CASSAGLAGGVAEQSF TGTGCCAGCAGCGCCGGACTAGCGGGGGGCGTGGCCGAGCAGTCCTTC
many TRBJ1-6 TRBD1 TRBV6-1 CASTTRWGGQANSPLHF TGTGCCAGCACCACCCGATGGGGGGGACAGGCCAATTCACCCCTCCACTTT
many TRBJ1-2 NA TRBV7-6 CASSLGAGMNYGYTF TGTGCCAGCAGCTTAGGGGCAGGGATGAACTATGGCTACACCTTC
few TRBJ1-4 TRBD1 TRBV12-3/TRBV12-4 CASSFKRFRGHEKLFF TGTGCCAGCAGTTTTAAGAGGTTCAGGGGGCATGAAAAACTGTTTTTT
many TRBJ2-5 NA TRBV4-2 CASSLLAEQETQYF TGTGCCAGCAGCCTTCTAGCAGAACAAGAGACCCAGTACTTC
once TRBJ1-3 TRBD1 TRBV4-3 CASSSRTGPAGNTIYF TGCGCCAGCAGCTCAAGGACAGGTCCGGCTGGAAACACCATATATTTT
few TRBJ2-7 NA TRBV20-1 CSARDSVSSYEQYF TGCAGTGCTAGAGATTCCGTTAGCTCCTACGAGCAGTACTTC
NA TRBJ2-2 TRBD2 TRBV6-5 CASSLRLPGLAITGELFF TGTGCCAGCAGTCTACGATTGCCGGGACTAGCGATCACCGGGGAGCTGTTTTTT
NA TRBJ1-2 NA TRBV2 CASSEARTGPYGYTF TGTGCCAGCAGTGAAGCCCGGACGGGGCCCTATGGCTACACCTTC
many TRBJ1-5 NA TRBV28 CASSLIGRSNQPQHF TGTGCCAGCAGTTTGATTGGCCGCTCCAATCAGCCCCAGCATTTT
few TRBJ1-5 NA TRBV19 CASSMGQGNSNQPQHF TGTGCCAGTAGTATGGGGCAGGGGAATAGCAATCAGCCCCAGCATTTT
NA TRBJ2-1 NA TRBV29-1 CSVEGGAVVRYEQFF TGCAGCGTTGAAGGCGGGGCAGTGGTGAGGTATGAGCAGTTCTTC
NA TRBJ2-7 NA TRBV28 CASSLGKTYEQYF TGTGCCAGCAGTTTAGGTAAAACCTACGAGCAGTACTTC
NA TRBJ1-1 NA TRBV4-1 CASSPLPDSNTEAFF TGCGCCAGCAGCCCCCTTCCGGATTCGAACACTGAAGCTTTCTTT
many TRBJ2-7 TRBD1 TRBV7-2 CASSFDRGSTYEQYF TGTGCCAGCAGCTTCGACAGGGGCTCTACCTACGAGCAGTACTTC
NA TRBJ2-5 NA TRBV20-1 CSARTGVETQYF TGCAGTGCTAGGACAGGCGTAGAGACCCAGTACTTC
NA TRBJ2-3 TRBD1 TRBV6-6 CASSQGQGVITDTQYF TGTGCCAGCAGCCAGGGACAGGGGGTGATTACAGATACGCAGTATTTT
NA TRBJ1-5 TRBD1 TRBV19 CASSLETGGASNQPQHF TGTGCCAGTAGTCTCGAGACAGGGGGCGCGAGCAATCAGCCCCAGCATTTT
once TRBJ1-6 NA TRBV14 CASSQTHFGGPSYNSPLHF TGTGCCAGCAGCCAAACCCATTTCGGAGGGCCATCCTATAATTCACCCCTCCACTTT
once TRBJ2-2 NA TRBV5-4 CASSRPTTGELFF TGTGCCAGCAGCCGCCCTACCACCGGGGAGCTGTTTTTT
NA TRBJ1-2 NA TRBV19 CASSTRLGGNYGYTF TGTGCCAGTAGTACGCGATTGGGGGGGAACTATGGCTACACCTTC